The 24 T cell receptor beta chains given below trace back to one sample, sequenced in a study of identical twins. TCRdb analysed the 5' RACE reads with MiXCR anew, one entry per CDR3 protein. The sample lists under 250,000 distinct CDR3 sequences, 6.5% to 9% occurring once. These sequences were also reported in another study, on yellow fever vaccine responses in identical twins.

Sequences were obtained from CD8+ T cells sorted from blood. These receptors originate from a woman aged 18 to 35 in good health.

This clonotype has only a few counts. The rearrangement links TRBV11-1 to TRBJ1-3; 7 bases match TRBD1. Germline CDR1 and CDR2: SGHAT and FQDESV (reference sequence). This CDR3 is built from 20 residues. V gave up 7 bases and J gave up 1 base; unmatched junction bases: 22. CDR3 protein: CASIVTGLSPNQGSGNTIYF. The CDR3 DNA is TGTGCCAGCATCGTGACAGGGTTAAGTCCGAACCAAGGTTCTGGAAACACCATATATTTT.

This clonotype was found a few times. V is TRBV28 and J is TRBJ2-1; D call uncertain. The CDR3 runs 15 residues. The germline V gene has CDR1 MDHEN and CDR2 SYDVKM. The V end was cut by 6 bases, the J end by 5 bases, with 17 bases between. The DNA of the CDR3 is TGTGCCAGCAGAATCACGCGGTCCGGCGACAATGAGCAGTTCTTC. It codes for CASRITRSGDNEQFF.

This clonotype showed up just a few times. V and J are TRBV7-9 and TRBJ2-7; D is possibly TRBD2 (6 bases). Germline CDR1 reads SEHNR; CDR2 reads FQNEAQ (reference sequence). Trimming shortened V by 5 bases and J by 3 bases, and 14 bases separated the two germline ends. The CDR3 runs 14 residues. The CDR3 DNA sequence: TGTGCCAGCAGCCACTGGGGGGAGGTCTACGAGCAGTACTTC. This encodes CASSHWGEVYEQYF.

V usage is TRBV11-2 and J usage is TRBJ2-7; weak D call: TRBD2 (5 bases). The germline V gene has CDR1 SGHAT and CDR2 FQNNGV. CDR3 length equals 13 residues. V gave up 1 base and J gave up 6 bases, with 10 bases separating them. The CDR3 loop reads CASSLAPGIEQYV. The CDR3, as DNA: TGTGCCAGCAGCTTAGCGCCGGGGATCGAGCAGTACGTC.

This clonotype was observed a few times. This chain joins TRBV20-1 and TRBJ2-2; possible D gene TRBD2, 6 bases. The V and J ends lost 1 base and 6 bases respectively, with 12 bases between them. Germline loops: CDR1 DFQATT, CDR2 SNEGSKA (reference sequence). This CDR3 spans 14 amino acids. CDR3 in DNA: TGCAGTGCTAGAGCTCTAGCGTTGGCCGGGGAGCTGTTTTTT. Translating it yields CSARALALAGELFF.

This clonotype was seen many times. The CDR3 bases are TGCGCCAGCAGCTTGCGTCTCGGCTACGTGGATGGCTACACCTTC. Its translation: CASSLRLGYVDGYTF. The J gene is TRBJ1-2, the V gene TRBV5-1; no clear D. CDR1 and CDR2 (germline): SGHRS, YFSETQ. This CDR3 is built from 15 residues. Trimming cost V 1 base and J 6 bases, with 16 bases left between them.

Turning to this clonotype: A junction boundary mismatches the germline segment, possibly from a read error. This chain uses TRBV13 with TRBJ2-3, with TRBD2 identical over 11 bases. Per the germline V gene, CDR1 is PRHDT and CDR2 is FYEKMQ (reference sequence). The CDR3 covers 17 residues. In DNA form, the CDR3 reads TGTGTCAGCAGCTTCGCTAGCGGGGGGAGTAGCACAGATACGCAGTATTTT. It encodes CVSSFASGGSSTDTQYF.

This clonotype was recorded many times. One end of the junction is discordant with germline, which a read error may explain. The chain employs TRBV29-1 and TRBJ1-1; possibly TRBD1 for D (6 bases). Per the germline V gene, CDR1 is SQVTM and CDR2 is ANQGSEA. The CDR3 runs to 12 residues. The CDR3 loop is CSVGRGDTEAFF. CDR3 nucleotides: TGCAGTGTTGGCAGGGGTGACACTGAAGCTTTCTTT.

Many counts were recorded for this clonotype. The V call is TRBV12-3 or TRBV12-4, the J call TRBJ2-7; 9 bases line up with TRBD1. The CDR3 is made up of 15 amino acids. Trimming removed 6 bases from V and 1 base from J; junction bases left unmatched: 7. The CDR3 DNA is TGTGCCAGCAGCGAGAGGGGACAGGGATCCTACGAGCAGTACTTC. Protein: CASSERGQGSYEQYF.

This chain uses TRBV4-2 with TRBJ2-1; TRBD2 matches at 10 bases. CDR1 LGHNA and CDR2 YNFKEQ come from the germline V gene. CDR3 length equals 15 residues. Trimming removed 1 base from V and 7 bases from J; junction bases left unmatched: 4. The CDR3 DNA reads TGTGCCAGCAGCCAAGTCCTAGCGGGGGTGAATGAGCAGTTCTTC. Translating it yields CASSQVLAGVNEQFF.

This clonotype was detected only a few times. The chain recombines TRBV27 with TRBJ2-3; 8 nucleotides align to TRBD2. Germline V CDR1 and CDR2: MNHEY, SMNVEV (reference sequence). The V gene end was trimmed by 2 bases and the J gene end by 6 bases; junction bases not matched to a gene: 7. This CDR3 contains 15 residues. The CDR3 protein is CASSLGAGVGDTQYF. The CDR3 DNA is TGTGCCAGCAGTTTAGGAGCGGGAGTAGGGGATACGCAGTATTTT.

This clonotype was counted only a few times. The chain has TRBV7-2 and TRBJ2-7, with 12 nucleotides matching TRBD2. The CDR3 totals 15 residues. Germline V gene data show CDR1 as SGHTA and CDR2 as FQGNSA. J lost 5 bases, V lost 5 bases, and 7 bases had no gene match. The CDR3 spells CASSLRLAGVDEQYF. Here the CDR3 DNA reads TGTGCCAGCAGCCTAAGACTAGCGGGAGTCGACGAGCAGTACTTC.

This chain joins TRBV6-2 or TRBV6-3 and TRBJ2-7; D might be TRBD1 (5 bases). This CDR3 is built from 12 residues. Germline assignment: CDR1 MNHEY and CDR2 SVGEGT. V was pared by 4 bases and J by 4 bases, with 8 bases between. The CDR3 DNA is TGTGCCAGCAGTTTCAGGGAATACGAGCAGTACGTC. It encodes CASSFREYEQYV.

With regard to this clonotype: One end of the junction does not line up with germline, which may come from a read error. This chain uses TRBV7-9 with TRBJ2-1, with 9 bases lining up with TRBD1. Germline V gives CDR1 SEHNR, CDR2 FQNEAQ (reference sequence). The CDR3 is 16 residues long. The CDR3 region is CATSPRSRDRANEQFF. The CDR3 DNA follows: TGTGCCACCAGCCCACGATCCAGGGACAGGGCCAATGAGCAGTTCTTC.

The V and J genes are TRBV28 and TRBJ2-5, with 8 bases that match TRBD1. This CDR3 spans 14 amino acids. V shed 3 bases, J shed 5 bases, and the junction held 5 bases outside the gene matches. Per the germline V gene, CDR1 is MDHEN and CDR2 is SYDVKM. CDR3 sequence: CASSFRTGLETQYF. The DNA of the CDR3 is TGTGCCAGCAGTTTTAGGACAGGGTTGGAGACCCAGTACTTC.

This clonotype was recorded a few times. The rearrangement uses TRBV12-3 or TRBV12-4 and TRBJ2-7; 13 bases fit TRBD2. This CDR3 is 15 amino acids long. Trimming took 5 bases from V and 2 from J; bases not matched to a gene: 3. The CDR3 nucleotides are TGTGCCAGCAGTGCCGGGACTAGCGGGGCCTACGAGCAGTACTTC. It yields the protein CASSAGTSGAYEQYF.

The gene calls are TRBV11-1 and TRBJ2-1; no clear D gene. Germline CDR1 reads SGHAT; CDR2 reads FQDESV (reference sequence). This CDR3 comprises 13 residues. Deletions cut 4 bases from V and 8 bases from J, with 12 bases between. CDR3 in amino acids: CASSSYHGHEQFF. Here the CDR3 DNA reads TGTGCCAGCAGCTCATACCATGGCCATGAGCAGTTCTTC. The full variable domain, rest sourced from reference TRBV11-1 and TRBJ2-1, is EAEVAQSPRYKITEKSQAVAFWCDPISGHATLYWYRQILGQGPELLVQFQDESVVDDSQLPKDRFSAERLKGVDSTLKIQPAELGDSAMYLCASSSYHGHEQFFGPGTRLTVL.

This clonotype turned up a few times. The chain recombines TRBV7-9 with TRBJ2-1; no clear D gene. There are 14 residues in the CDR3. The V end lost 4 bases, the J end lost 9 bases, and 16 bases lay between the germline ends. CDR1 SEHNR and CDR2 FQNEAQ come from the germline V gene (reference sequence). The CDR3: CASSWAGQPFEQFF. The CDR3 DNA is TGTGCCAGCAGCTGGGCCGGGCAGCCCTTTGAGCAGTTCTTC.

This clonotype was found a few times. The genes are TRBV10-1 and TRBJ2-7; D not resolved. This CDR3 has 14 residues. The V gene's germline CDR1 is WNHNN and CDR2 SYGVQD (reference sequence). Trimming shortened V by 2 bases and J by 6 bases, and 14 bases separated the two germline ends. In DNA, the CDR3 is TGCGCCAGCAGTGAGAGTGGCTACCGCCCCGAGCAGTACTTC. Translated: CASSESGYRPEQYF.

Many counts were recorded for this clonotype. The genes are TRBV12-3 or TRBV12-4 and TRBJ1-2; no clear D. Trimming removed 2 bases at V and 4 bases at J, with 8 bases between. This CDR3 has 13 residues. As DNA, the CDR3 is TGTGCCAGCAGTTTAAGTGAATCCTATGGCTACACCTTC. Translated, it gives CASSLSESYGYTF.

The rearrangement links TRBV12-3 or TRBV12-4 to TRBJ2-5, with TRBD2 as a possible D gene (6 bases). V lost 9 bases and J 4 bases, leaving 18 bases between the germline ends. This CDR3 has 14 amino acids. CDR3 in amino acids: CASNWAGTTETQYF. Written as DNA, the CDR3 is TGTGCCAGTAACTGGGCGGGAACCACAGAGACCCAGTACTTC.

This clonotype has just a few counts. J is TRBJ2-1 and V is TRBV24-1, with 9 nucleotides matching TRBD1. Germline V CDR1 and CDR2: KGHDR, SFDVKD. The CDR3 extends over 17 amino acids. V lost 1 base to trimming and J lost 6 bases; unmatched junction nucleotides: 9. The CDR3: CATSDFPPDRGGNEQFF. CDR3 nucleotide sequence: TGTGCCACCAGTGATTTTCCTCCGGACAGGGGCGGCAATGAGCAGTTCTTC.

J is TRBJ2-3 and V is TRBV15, with 10 positions matching TRBD2. Germline CDR1 and CDR2: LNHNV and YYDKDF (reference sequence). There are 16 residues in the CDR3. The V segment lost 4 bases and the J segment 6 bases; nucleotides outside the gene matches: 10. The CDR3 loop reads CATSTRTSGRADTQYF. DNA for the CDR3: TGTGCCACCAGCACCCGGACTAGCGGACGAGCGGATACGCAGTATTTT.

This clonotype has ten or more counts. CDR3 bases: TGCAGTGCTAGCGGGGAGTTGGGCACAGATACGCAGTATTTT. Its protein is CSASGELGTDTQYF. V is TRBV20-1 and J is TRBJ2-3; D is perhaps TRBD2 (5 bases). This CDR3 contains 14 residues. V was shortened by 3 bases and J by 1 base, with 11 bases between the two germline ends. Germline-derived CDR1 and CDR2 are DFQATT and SNEGSKA (reference sequence).